These T cell receptor beta chains were read from a single sample in a study of human T cells and chemical hapten exposure. TCRdb analysed the RACE reads with MiXCR anew, one entry per CDR3 protein. The profile shows approximately 400,000 distinct CDR3 sequences, less than 6.5% of them singletons. The source was whole blood, collected in connection with sensitization to the hapten diphenylcyclopropenone (DPC). These receptors all come from a woman between 45 and 60 years old with alopecia areata. Some clones in this sample may be carry-over from other donors' samples. Each CDR3 is given with its conserved first and last residue.

J: TRBJ1-6; V: TRBV6-5; CDR3: CASSVDPSYNSPLHF
J: TRBJ2-7; V: TRBV20-1; CDR3: CSASGRGKGDSYEQYF
J: TRBJ2-7; V: TRBV20-1; CDR3: CSARTAAYEQYF
J: TRBJ2-1; V: TRBV29-1; CDR3: CSVGVGGEQFF
J: TRBJ2-1; V: TRBV9; CDR3: CASSLGPREQFF
J: TRBJ1-2; V: TRBV6-6; CDR3: CASLGLYRRGANYGYTF
J: TRBJ2-7; V: TRBV12-3/TRBV12-4; CDR3: CASGYRREYLYF
J: TRBJ2-1; V: TRBV29-1; CDR3: CLARSSYNEQFF
J: TRBJ2-7; V: TRBV10-3; CDR3: CAIAAPGQGSYEQYF
J: TRBJ2-3; V: TRBV29-1; CDR3: CPGGGGPSDTQYF
J: TRBJ2-4; V: TRBV2; CDR3: CASSVTSSAKNIQYF
J: TRBJ2-5; V: TRBV6-2/TRBV6-3; CDR3: CASSGLAGGPETQYF
J: TRBJ2-2; V: TRBV3-1; CDR3: CASSQDIPTGELFF
J: TRBJ1-1; V: TRBV5-6; CDR3: CASTPRQGLHATEAFF
J: TRBJ2-3; V: TRBV7-9; CDR3: CASSPPGTATDTQYF
J: TRBJ2-1; V: TRBV15; CDR3: CATRRADSYNEQFF
J: TRBJ2-1; V: TRBV20-1; CDR3: CSAPPTSGRYNEQFF
J: TRBJ2-1; V: TRBV29-1; CDR3: CSALPYNEQFF
J: TRBJ2-4; V: TRBV10-3; CDR3: CAISEGQGLGIQYF
J: TRBJ2-6; V: TRBV10-3; CDR3: CAIRIRPSDVLTF
J: TRBJ2-2; V: TRBV12-3/TRBV12-4; CDR3: CASSYSSRRAGELFF
J: TRBJ2-7; V: TRBV6-1; CDR3: CASSEPPGKDEQYF
J: TRBJ1-1; V: TRBV7-2; CDR3: CASNRGLGTEAFF
J: TRBJ2-3; V: TRBV7-2; CDR3: CASSLQLRPDTQYF
J: TRBJ2-2; V: TRBV5-1; CDR3: CASSLVAAQGTGELFF
J: TRBJ2-6; V: TRBV28; CDR3: CASRGTSGANVLTF
J: TRBJ1-5; V: TRBV29-1; CDR3: CSVEEGGSGNQPQHF
J: TRBJ2-3; V: TRBV2; CDR3: CASSDGLAGAADTQYF
J: TRBJ1-1; V: TRBV7-2; CDR3: CASSLATTEAFF
J: TRBJ1-6; V: TRBV10-3; CDR3: CAISESGSSYNSPLHF
J: TRBJ1-2; V: TRBV20-1; CDR3: CSAERSRGSGYTF
J: TRBJ1-1; V: TRBV5-1; CDR3: CASSWGAAVNTEAFF
J: TRBJ2-3; V: TRBV12-3/TRBV12-4; CDR3: CASVPEGAPTDTQYF
J: TRBJ1-4; V: TRBV4-3; CDR3: CASSQVRFAEVGEKLFF
J: TRBJ1-4; V: TRBV30; CDR3: CAWSDGGNEKLFF
J: TRBJ2-1; V: TRBV11-2; CDR3: CASSLTAEQFF
J: TRBJ1-1; V: TRBV6-5; CDR3: CASSSGQGMGTEAFF
J: TRBJ2-4; V: TRBV12-3/TRBV12-4; CDR3: CASRHRGAGGRKNIQYF
J: TRBJ2-7; V: TRBV6-2/TRBV6-3; CDR3: CASSPRRGIYEQYF
J: TRBJ2-1; V: TRBV27; CDR3: CASSFLGVDEQFF
J: TRBJ2-1; V: TRBV15; CDR3: CATSRDRTGRYNEQFF
J: TRBJ1-6; V: TRBV6-1; CDR3: CASSEALQGSPLHF